A single TCR beta chain is shown here with its context. Those enrolled, adults aged about 18 to 89 years, came from about 24 US areas. Self-reported history from a screening survey and questionnaire set each donor's cohort. Two consecutive negative NP/OP PCR tests, clearance, or resolved symptoms defined Cohort 3 recovery. The CDR3 sequence is 15 residues long. Trimming pared 4 bases from V and 7 bases from J, leaving 19 bases between. Per germline, CDR1 LNHDA and CDR2 SQIVND (reference sequence). The table came from immunoSEQ multiplex PCR; TCRdb's copy has only in-frame clones and leaves some out. The sample comprises roughly 500,000 clones, approximately 87% of which are singletons, and approximately 2% rests with the top ten. The sample originates from a study of blood T cell repertoires in COVID-19. Study in general: The analysed material was cDNA or gDNA that came from T cells, B-cell-depleted T cells, or PBMCs.

The specimen sequenced was PBMCs or T cells enriched from blood (not recorded which). V gene TRBV19 combines with J gene TRBJ1-2; TRBD1 is a possible D gene (6 bases). This receptor was identified in a woman aged 40 to 49 who had recovered from COVID-19. The CDR3 sequence: CASSTPPTGTSGYTF. The CDR3 nucleotides read TGTGCCAGTAGTACCCCACCCACAGGGACGAGTGGCTACACCTTC.